This T cell receptor beta chain originates from a study of glioma-infiltrating T cells after dendritic cell vaccination. This CDR3 comprises 15 residues. The germline V gene encodes CDR1 MRHNA and CDR2 SNTAGT. This clone was counted a single time. No glioblastoma patient carried an isocitrate dehydrogenase mutation. Blood PBMC samples: pre-vaccination, two weeks post third vaccination, and at tumor progression. Primers: 60 V beta forward and 13 J beta reverse. Measured with immunoSEQ multiplex PCR; TCRdb has only the in-frame clones, and not every one. The table records under 100,000 clones, about 85% of them present only once.

The source is a human donor with glioblastoma. The V gene is TRBV6-4, the J gene TRBJ2-5; the match to TRBD1 covers 8 bases. Judging by the DNA end, TRBJ2-7 fits better; the J call may be wrong. The sample consisted of blood, taken before dendritic cell vaccination. The CDR3 loop is CASSETGEGGDEQYF. In nucleotides, the CDR3 is TGTGCCAGCAGTGAGACAGGGGAAGGTGGGGACGAGCAGTACTTC.